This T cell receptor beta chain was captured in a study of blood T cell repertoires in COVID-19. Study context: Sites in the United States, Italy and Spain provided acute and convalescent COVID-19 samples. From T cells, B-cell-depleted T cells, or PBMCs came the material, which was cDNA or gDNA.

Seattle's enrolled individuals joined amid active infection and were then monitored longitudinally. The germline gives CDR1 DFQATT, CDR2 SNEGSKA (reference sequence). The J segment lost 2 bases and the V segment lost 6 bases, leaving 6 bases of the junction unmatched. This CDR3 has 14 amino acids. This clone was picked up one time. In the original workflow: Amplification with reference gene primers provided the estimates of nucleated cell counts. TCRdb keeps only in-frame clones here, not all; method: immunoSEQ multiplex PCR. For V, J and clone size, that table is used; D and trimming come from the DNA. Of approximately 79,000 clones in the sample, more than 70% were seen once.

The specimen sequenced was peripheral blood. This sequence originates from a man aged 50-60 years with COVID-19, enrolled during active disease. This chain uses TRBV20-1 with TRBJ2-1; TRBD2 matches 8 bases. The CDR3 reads CSASRLAPYNEQFF. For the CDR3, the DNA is TGCAGTGCCAGTAGACTAGCGCCCTACAATGAGCAGTTCTTC.